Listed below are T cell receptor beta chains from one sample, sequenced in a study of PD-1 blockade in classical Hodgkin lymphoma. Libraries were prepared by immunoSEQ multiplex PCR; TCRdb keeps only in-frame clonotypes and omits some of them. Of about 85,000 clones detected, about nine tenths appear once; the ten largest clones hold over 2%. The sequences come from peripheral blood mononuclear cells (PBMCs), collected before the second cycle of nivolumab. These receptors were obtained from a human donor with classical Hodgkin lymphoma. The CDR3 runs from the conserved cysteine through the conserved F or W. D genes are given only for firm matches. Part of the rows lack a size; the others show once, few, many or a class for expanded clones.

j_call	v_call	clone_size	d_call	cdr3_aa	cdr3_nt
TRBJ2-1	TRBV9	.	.	CASSVQHHSRLSGYNEQFF	TGTGCCAGCAGCGTTCAACACCACTCCCGTCTTAGCGGCTACAATGAGCAGTTCTTC
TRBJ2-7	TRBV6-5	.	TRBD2	CASSYSSLAGGEQYF	TGTGCCAGCAGTTACTCAAGTCTAGCGGGAGGGGAGCAGTACTTC
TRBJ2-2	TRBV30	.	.	CAWSVSRNTGELFF	TGTGCCTGGAGTGTGTCGAGAAACACCGGGGAGCTGTTTTTT
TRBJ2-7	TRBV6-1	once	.	CASSIKVPRYEQYF	TGTGCCAGCAGTATTAAGGTACCCCGCTACGAGCAGTACTTC
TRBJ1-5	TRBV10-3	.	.	CAIRSEGDVGQPQHF	TGTGCCATCAGGTCCGAGGGGGATGTTGGTCAGCCCCAGCATTTT
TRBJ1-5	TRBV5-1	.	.	CASSLEGSKGQPQHF	TGCGCCAGCAGCTTGGAGGGCAGCAAGGGTCAGCCCCAGCATTTT
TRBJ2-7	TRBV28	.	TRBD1	CASSERRGIFPYEQYF	TGTGCCAGCAGTGAACGCAGGGGGATCTTCCCTTACGAGCAGTACTTC
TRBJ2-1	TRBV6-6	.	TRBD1	CASSYVGTANNEQFF	TGTGCCAGCAGTTACGTGGGGACAGCAAACAATGAGCAGTTCTTC
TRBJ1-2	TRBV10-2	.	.	CASSRGSGGYTF	TGCGCCAGCAGCCGGGGGTCCGGTGGCTACACCTTC
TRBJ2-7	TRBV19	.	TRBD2	CASGTSTLSSEQYF	TGTGCCAGCGGGACTAGTACTTTATCCTCCGAGCAGTACTTC
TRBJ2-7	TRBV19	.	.	CASSMTSSYEQYF	TGTGCCAGTAGTATGACTAGCTCCTACGAGCAGTACTTC
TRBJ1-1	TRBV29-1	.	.	CSVDAQEGDTEAFF	TGCAGCGTTGACGCCCAGGAAGGCGACACTGAAGCTTTCTTT
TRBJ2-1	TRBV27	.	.	CASSLESSYNEQFF	TGTGCCAGCAGTTTGGAGAGTTCCTACAATGAGCAGTTCTTC
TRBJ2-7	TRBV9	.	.	CASSPWGGYEQYF	TGTGCCAGCAGTCCCTGGGGCGGTTACGAGCAGTACTTC
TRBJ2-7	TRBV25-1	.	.	CASSEFVASYEQYF	TGTGCCAGCAGTGAATTTGTGGCATCCTACGAGCAGTACTTC
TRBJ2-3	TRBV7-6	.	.	CASTHRDRGTDTQYF	TGTGCCAGCACCCACAGGGATCGTGGCACAGATACGCAGTATTTT
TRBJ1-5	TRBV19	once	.	CASSTYMGNQPQHF	TGTGCCAGTAGTACCTACATGGGCAATCAGCCCCAGCATTTT
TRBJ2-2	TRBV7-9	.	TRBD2	CASSSPDGTSGTGELFF	TGTGCCAGCAGCTCACCAGACGGGACTAGCGGGACCGGGGAGCTGTTTTTT
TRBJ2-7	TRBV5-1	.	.	CASRLHPRTESYEQYF	TGCGCCAGCAGACTTCATCCCCGGACAGAGTCCTACGAGCAGTACTTC
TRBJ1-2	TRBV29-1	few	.	CSVDEVGNYGYTF	TGCAGCGTTGACGAGGTTGGGAACTATGGCTACACCTTC
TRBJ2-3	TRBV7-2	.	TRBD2	CASSSGLAMADTQYF	TGTGCCAGCAGCTCCGGACTAGCGATGGCAGATACGCAGTATTTT
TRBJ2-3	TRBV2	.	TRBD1	CASSTGQGFTDTQYF	TGTGCCAGCAGTACCGGACAGGGTTTCACAGATACGCAGTATTTT